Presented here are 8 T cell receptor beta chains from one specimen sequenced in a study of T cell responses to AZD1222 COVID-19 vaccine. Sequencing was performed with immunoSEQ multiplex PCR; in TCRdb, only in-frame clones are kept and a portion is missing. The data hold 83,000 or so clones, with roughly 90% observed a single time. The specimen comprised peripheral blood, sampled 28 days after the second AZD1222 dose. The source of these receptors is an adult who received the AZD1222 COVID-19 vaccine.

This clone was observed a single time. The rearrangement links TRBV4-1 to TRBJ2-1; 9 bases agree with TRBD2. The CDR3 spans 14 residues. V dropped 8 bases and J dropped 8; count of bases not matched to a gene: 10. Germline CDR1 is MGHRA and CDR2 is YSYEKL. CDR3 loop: CASSFPSGMYEQFF. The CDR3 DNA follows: TGCGCCAGCTCGTTCCCTAGCGGGATGTATGAGCAGTTCTTC.

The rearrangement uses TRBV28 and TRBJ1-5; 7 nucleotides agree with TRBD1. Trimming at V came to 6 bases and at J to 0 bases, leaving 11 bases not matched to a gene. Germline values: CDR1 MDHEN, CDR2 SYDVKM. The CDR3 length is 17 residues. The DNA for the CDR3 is TGTGCCAGCAGGAGGCGGGACAGCTCTTATAGCAATCAGCCCCAGCATTTT. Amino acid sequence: CASRRRDSSYSNQPQHF.

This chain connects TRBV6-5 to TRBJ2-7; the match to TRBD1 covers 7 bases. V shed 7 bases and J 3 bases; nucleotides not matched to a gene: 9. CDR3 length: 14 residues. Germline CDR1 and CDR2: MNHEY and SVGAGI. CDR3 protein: CASTESRQGYEQYF. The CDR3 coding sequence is TGTGCCAGCACCGAAAGTCGACAGGGCTACGAGCAGTACTTC.

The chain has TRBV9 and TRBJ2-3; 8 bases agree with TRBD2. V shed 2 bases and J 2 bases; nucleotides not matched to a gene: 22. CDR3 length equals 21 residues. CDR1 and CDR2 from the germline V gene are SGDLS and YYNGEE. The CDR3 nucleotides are TGTGCCAGCAGCGTCCCCCTACATCAATCAGCGGGAGAATGGGTCACAGATACGCAGTATTTT. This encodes CASSVPLHQSAGEWVTDTQYF.

DNA of the CDR3: TGTGCCAGCAGAAGAGGGACTAGCCCGTACGAGCAGTACTTC. Protein: CASRRGTSPYEQYF. This chain joins TRBV27 and TRBJ2-7, with 9 bases fitting TRBD2. Per germline, CDR1 MNHEY and CDR2 SMNVEV (reference sequence). The ends lost 6 bases at V and 4 bases at J; junction bases unmatched: 7. The CDR3 totals 14 residues.

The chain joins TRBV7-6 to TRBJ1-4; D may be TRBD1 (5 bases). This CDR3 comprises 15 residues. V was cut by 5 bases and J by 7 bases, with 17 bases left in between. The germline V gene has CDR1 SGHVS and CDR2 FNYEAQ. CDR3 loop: CASSPLRGHSEKLFF. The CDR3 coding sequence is TGTGCCAGCAGCCCACTCCGAGGACACAGTGAAAAACTGTTTTTT. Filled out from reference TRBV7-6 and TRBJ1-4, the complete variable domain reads GAGVSQSPRYKVTKRGQDVALRCDPISGHVSLYWYRQALGQGPEFLTYFNYEAQQDKSGLPNDRFSAERPEGSISTLTIQRTEQRDSAMYRCASSPLRGHSEKLFFGSGTQLSVL.

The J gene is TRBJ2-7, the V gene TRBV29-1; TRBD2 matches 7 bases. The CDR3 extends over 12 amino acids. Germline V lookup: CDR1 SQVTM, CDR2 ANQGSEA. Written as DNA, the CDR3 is TGCGGAGCCGGGAGGTCCTCCTACGAGCAGTACTTC. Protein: CGAGRSSYEQYF.

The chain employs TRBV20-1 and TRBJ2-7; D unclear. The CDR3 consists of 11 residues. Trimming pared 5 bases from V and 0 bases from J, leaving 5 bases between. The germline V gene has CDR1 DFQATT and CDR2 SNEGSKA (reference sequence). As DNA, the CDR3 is TGCAGTGCTGAGTACTCCTACGAGCAGTACTTC. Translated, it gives CSAEYSYEQYF.